The entry below describes one TCR beta chain. These data belong to a study of blood T cell repertoires in COVID-19. Overall study context: Sources were T cells, B-cell-depleted T cells, or PBMCs; the material itself was cDNA or gDNA.

This table comes from immunoSEQ multiplex PCR, and its TCRdb copy is limited to in-frame clones, with some not included. The sample shows some 200,000 clones, about 89% of them seen only once. The clonotype originates from a middle-aged woman with acute or convalescent COVID-19. Sequenced input: peripheral blood.

As DNA, the CDR3 is TGTGCCAGCAGTTCAGTGGGACTGGAAAAACTGTTTTTT. Amino acid sequence: CASSSVGLEKLFF. V is TRBV6-5 and J is TRBJ1-4; D is possibly TRBD1 (5 bases). The CDR3 extends over 13 amino acids. CDR1 is MNHEY, CDR2 SVGAGI, per germline. V was trimmed by 4 bases and J by 8 bases, leaving 11 bases between them.